This T cell receptor beta chain came from a study of cytomegalovirus exposure and HLA in healthy donors. It was with 60 Vbeta and 13 Jbeta primers that the PCR ran. The protocol was immunoSEQ multiplex PCR, while the TCRdb copy is restricted to in-frame clones and leaves out a portion. Of some 200,000 clones in the sample, roughly 80% were seen once. Study outcomes and limitations: One cluster of highly shared sequence variants probably arose as a sequencing artifact. Later analysis associated a missense DCLRE1C variant with TCR beta V- and J-gene trimming. Earlier analysis looked at TCR beta V segments, and most were productive about 90% or about 30% of the time. Researchers reported that three CMV-associated chains were confirmed in vitro as CMV antigen-specific.

On this clone itself: What it recognizes is unknown.

Germline loops: CDR1 MGHDK, CDR2 SYGVNS. Trimming took off 5 bases at V and 3 bases at J, with 26 bases between the two ends. This CDR3 contains 18 residues. The chain recombines TRBV25-1 with TRBJ2-7; D perhaps matches TRBD1 (6 bases). The specimen was PBMCs. This clonotype was sampled from a woman younger than 35 in good health and CMV-seronegative. The CDR3 is CASSSLRQGKDKNYEQYV. The DNA of the CDR3 is TGTGCCAGCAGTTCGCTTAGGCAGGGGAAAGACAAAAACTACGAGCAGTACGTC.